A single sample gave rise to the 2 T cell receptor beta chains below, sequenced in a study of early T cells in non-severe SARS-CoV-2 infection. Using its own MiXCR run on the 5' RACE reads, TCRdb lists one record per CDR3 protein. The sample has about 33,000 distinct CDR3 sequences, less than 6.5% seen once. Material for sequencing was whole blood. These receptors were collected from an adult who was a healthcare worker with PCR-confirmed SARS-CoV-2 infection or an uninfected control (not recorded which).

The chain recombines TRBV27 with TRBJ1-2, with D uncertain. The ends were cut back, 4 bases at V and 6 bases at J, with 18 bases in the middle. CDR3 length equals 15 residues. The germline V gene has CDR1 MNHEY and CDR2 SMNVEV (reference sequence). The CDR3 DNA sequence: TGTGCCAGCAGTTCAGCCCAGGCTGGGAGAAATGGCTACACCTTC. This sequence encodes CASSSAQAGRNGYTF.

This clonotype was found many times. The rearrangement links TRBV5-1 to TRBJ1-1; TRBD1 matches at 7 bases. CDR3 length: 15 residues. Germline lookup yields CDR1 SGHRS and CDR2 YFSETQ. The V gene end was trimmed by 4 bases and the J gene end by 4 bases; junction bases not matched to a gene: 10. In DNA form, the CDR3 reads TGCGCCAGCAGCCCTTCGACAGGGACGGCCACTGAAGCTTTCTTT. Translated, it gives CASSPSTGTATEAFF.